This TCR beta chain derives from a study of blood T cells in healthy people across ages. Study-wide points: Diversity of TCR beta per million T cells declined in a roughly linear way with age. CMV status of donors was unknown, possibly confounding expanded clonotype changes.

This clonotype was seen a few times. As yet, its antigen is unknown. Alongside a J-beta primer mix, a sample-barcoded 5' primer served in a second PCR lasting roughly 6 to 11 cycles. TCRdb re-derived calls from the 5' RACE reads in MiXCR, one entry per CDR3 protein. Of around 1,500,000 distinct CDR3 sequences listed, around two fifths were seen once; the top ten hold 7.9%. Trimming took off 3 bases at V and 0 bases at J, with 12 bases between the two ends. The CDR3 consists of 16 residues. CDR1 and CDR2 (germline): MNHEY, SMNVEV (reference sequence). This clonotype was sampled from a woman aged 18-29 years in good health. Sequenced: blood. The chain carries TRBV27 and TRBJ2-1; tentatively, D is TRBD2 (5 bases). As DNA, the CDR3 is TGTGCCAGCAGTTTCCTTCAGCGGAGCTCCTACAATGAGCAGTTCTTC. Protein product: CASSFLQRSSYNEQFF.